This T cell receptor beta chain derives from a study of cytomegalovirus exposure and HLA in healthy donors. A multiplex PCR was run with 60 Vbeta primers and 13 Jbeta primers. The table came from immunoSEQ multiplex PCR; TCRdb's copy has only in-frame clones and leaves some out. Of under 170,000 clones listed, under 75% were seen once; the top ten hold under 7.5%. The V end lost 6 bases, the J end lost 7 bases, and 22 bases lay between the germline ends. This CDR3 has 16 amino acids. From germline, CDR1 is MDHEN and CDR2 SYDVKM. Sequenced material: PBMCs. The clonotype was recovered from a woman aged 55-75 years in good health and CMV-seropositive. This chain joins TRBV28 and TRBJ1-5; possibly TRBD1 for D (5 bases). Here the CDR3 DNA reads TGTGCCAGCAGAAACCAATTTGGGGGGGTCGGGCAGCCCCAGCATTTT. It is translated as CASRNQFGGVGQPQHF.